Below are 20 T cell receptor beta chains sequenced from a single sample in a study of identical twins. MiXCR, run by TCRdb on the 5' RACE reads, gives a single entry per CDR3 protein. The sample includes about 1.7 million distinct CDR3 sequences, around 29% of them seen just once. The sequencing input was cord blood. The receptors were gathered from a newborn girl in good health.

This chain uses TRBV15 with TRBJ1-2, with D perhaps TRBD1 (5 bases). Germline CDR1 reads LNHNV; CDR2 reads YYDKDF (reference sequence). V gave up 0 bases and J gave up 4 bases, with 12 bases separating them. The CDR3 extends over 15 amino acids. The CDR3 nucleotides read TGTGCCACCAGCAGAGATCGGGTAGGGGCCTATGGCTACACCTTC. Translation gives CATSRDRVGAYGYTF.

The rearrangement uses TRBV28 and TRBJ2-5; no clear D. With 7 bases removed from V and 11 bases from J, the gap between germline ends came to 14 bases. Looked up from germline, CDR1 is MDHEN and CDR2 is SYDVKM. This CDR3 is built from 11 residues. CDR3 loop: CASKRRNEQYF. CDR3 DNA: TGTGCCAGCAAGCGACGCAATGAGCAGTACTTC.

This chain links TRBV7-6 with TRBJ2-3, with 8 bases lining up with TRBD1. Losses at the gene ends were 2 bases for V and 1 base for J; bases not matched to a gene: 5. This CDR3 spans 16 amino acids. Germline-derived CDR1 and CDR2 are SGHVS and FNYEAQ. CDR3 in amino acids: CASSLRPGQGTDTQYF. In nucleotides, the CDR3 is TGTGCCAGCAGCTTAAGACCGGGACAGGGCACAGATACGCAGTATTTT.

In this sample, this clonotype turned up many times. The V gene is TRBV7-6, the J gene TRBJ2-7, with D hard to call. This CDR3 comprises 12 residues. The germline V gene has CDR1 SGHVS and CDR2 FNYEAQ. V was cut by 5 bases and J by 2 bases, with 7 bases left in between. CDR3 DNA: TGTGCCAGCAGCCCTATAGCCTACGAGCAGTACTTC. This encodes CASSPIAYEQYF. The complete variable domain, with remaining parts taken from reference TRBV7-6 and TRBJ2-7, reads GAGVSQSPRYKVTKRGQDVALRCDPISGHVSLYWYRQALGQGPEFLTYFNYEAQQDKSGLPNDRFSAERPEGSISTLTIQRTEQRDSAMYRCASSPIAYEQYFGPGTRLTVT.

The CDR3 sequence: CASRDWWETGELFF. DNA for the CDR3: TGTGCCAGCAGGGATTGGTGGGAAACCGGGGAGCTGTTTTTT. This chain joins TRBV12-3 or TRBV12-4 and TRBJ2-2; no clear D. This CDR3 spans 14 amino acids. The V end lost 6 bases, the J end lost 5 bases, and 13 bases lay between the germline ends.

At least ten counts were recorded for this clonotype. V is TRBV12-3 or TRBV12-4 and J is TRBJ2-4; D perhaps matches TRBD2 (5 bases). The CDR3 is made up of 16 amino acids. V shed 6 bases and J shed 6 bases, with 21 bases lying between them. The CDR3 bases are TGTGCCAGCAGCCACTACTTTTGTTATCGGGGAAACATTCAGTACTTC. Translating it yields CASSHYFCYRGNIQYF.

This clonotype appeared a few times. This chain uses TRBV13 with TRBJ2-1, with 7 bases lining up with TRBD1. Germline V CDR1 and CDR2: PRHDT, FYEKMQ (reference sequence). The V segment lost 4 bases and the J segment 9 bases; nucleotides outside the gene matches: 9. This CDR3 has 14 residues. CDR3 in amino acids: CASSSHAGTVEQFF. The DNA of the CDR3 is TGTGCCAGCAGCTCCCACGCCGGGACAGTTGAGCAGTTCTTC.

This chain connects TRBV4-1 to TRBJ2-3; D gene uncertain. The germline gives CDR1 MGHRA, CDR2 YSYEKL. Trimming shortened V by 1 base and J by 6 bases, and 23 bases separated the two germline ends. This CDR3 has 18 amino acids. CDR3 in amino acids: CASSQGSLWRTPWDTQYF. CDR3 DNA: TGCGCCAGCAGCCAAGGAAGTTTATGGCGGACGCCATGGGATACGCAGTATTTT.

CDR3 amino acids: CASSRYSGGGYEQYF. CDR3 nucleotides: TGCGCCAGCAGTAGATATAGCGGGGGGGGCTACGAGCAGTACTTC. The gene calls are TRBV10-2 and TRBJ2-7, with 11 bases matching TRBD2. Germline CDR1 WSHSY, CDR2 SAAADI. V lost 5 bases to trimming and J lost 3 bases; unmatched junction nucleotides: 6. The CDR3 length is 15 residues.

This clonotype has at least ten counts. The chain uses TRBV20-1 and TRBJ2-7, with 8 bases fitting TRBD1. This CDR3 comprises 12 residues. In germline, CDR1 is DFQATT, CDR2 SNEGSKA (reference sequence). After removal of 3 bases from V and 5 bases from J, the junction contained 3 bases not matched to a gene. The CDR3 DNA reads as TGCAGTGCTAGGGACAGGGTACACGAGCAGTACTTC. This encodes CSARDRVHEQYF.

The chain is built from TRBV6-2 or TRBV6-3 and TRBJ1-1; D gene unclear. The germline V gene has CDR1 MNHEY and CDR2 SVGEGT. The CDR3 sequence is 17 residues long. V lost 2 bases, J lost 0 bases, and 16 bases lay in between. Here the CDR3 DNA reads TGTGCCAGCAGTTACCCGCCTCATGGGCCGCTGAACACTGAAGCTTTCTTT. Protein: CASSYPPHGPLNTEAFF.

The chain carries TRBV14 and TRBJ1-1; the D is unclear. CDR1 is SGHDN and CDR2 is FVKESK in the germline V gene. The CDR3 is 16 residues long. Trimming took 0 bases from V and 1 from J, leaving 12 bases between them. In nucleotides, the CDR3 is TGTGCCAGCAGCCAAGACTTCGGTGGCTGGAACACTGAAGCTTTCTTT. It specifies CASSQDFGGWNTEAFF.

To note about this clonotype: One base away lies a much larger clone, so this may be a sequencing read error. The chain couples TRBV11-2 to TRBJ2-3; TRBD2 is a possible D gene (6 bases). The CDR3 runs 17 residues. The germline V and J ends were trimmed by 2 bases and 6 bases, with 21 bases remaining between them. The germline V gene has CDR1 SGHAT and CDR2 FQNNGV. CDR3 DNA: TGTGCCAGCAGCTTAAAAAGGGCAGGAGGGTTTTCGGATACGCAGTATTTT. Translation gives CASSLKRAGGFSDTQYF.

The chain links TRBV12-3 or TRBV12-4 to TRBJ2-1, with TRBD2 matching 8 bases. The length of the CDR3 is 11 residues. Trimming at V came to 9 bases and at J to 9 bases, leaving 4 bases not matched to a gene. CDR3 region: CASTGRAEQFF. The CDR3 coding sequence is TGTGCCAGTACCGGGAGGGCTGAGCAGTTCTTC.

The J gene is TRBJ2-7, the V gene TRBV6-5, with a possible D match to TRBD2 (6 bases). From germline, CDR1 is MNHEY and CDR2 SVGAGI. This CDR3 has 15 amino acids. Trimming took off 5 bases at V and 0 bases at J, with 14 bases between the two ends. DNA for the CDR3: TGTGCCAGCAGTCCTTTAAGGGACTTCTCCTACGAGCAGTACTTC. This translates into CASSPLRDFSYEQYF.

The chain is built from TRBV20-1 and TRBJ2-5; weak D call: TRBD2 (6 bases). The CDR3 totals 14 residues. V lost 0 bases, J lost 1 base, and 9 bases lay in between. Germline V gene lookup returns CDR1 DFQATT and CDR2 SNEGSKA (reference sequence). DNA for the CDR3: TGCAGTGCTAGAGATTACGGGGGCCAAGAGACCCAGTACTTC. It yields the protein CSARDYGGQETQYF.

This clonotype was seen only a few times. In nucleotides, the CDR3 is TGTGCCAGCTCACCGGGCAGGGAGGGCGGCTACACCTTC. Its protein product is CASSPGREGGYTF. This chain connects TRBV18 to TRBJ1-2, with a possible D match to TRBD1 (5 bases). The CDR3 covers 13 residues. Trimming took off 3 bases at V and 8 bases at J, with 13 bases between the two ends. Per germline, CDR1 KGHSH and CDR2 LQKENI.

The table lists this clonotype with a few counts. CDR3 residues: CASSLLSEKIYGYTF. DNA of the CDR3: TGTGCCAGCAGCTTATTATCTGAGAAAATCTATGGCTACACCTTC. V is TRBV7-2 and J is TRBJ1-2; D ambiguous. There are 15 residues in the CDR3. The germline V gene has CDR1 SGHTA and CDR2 FQGNSA. V lost 2 bases to trimming and J lost 4 bases, with 14 bases between them.

This clonotype turned up a few times. The rearrangement joins TRBV29-1 to TRBJ2-1; D is perhaps TRBD1 (6 bases). CDR3 length: 17 residues. Germline V gene sequence: CDR1 SQVTM, CDR2 ANQGSEA. V was clipped by 4 bases and J by 3 bases, with 22 bases between them. CDR3 residues: CSVGEYRVGRGYNEQFF. The CDR3 DNA follows: TGCAGCGTTGGCGAGTACAGGGTTGGAAGGGGCTACAATGAGCAGTTCTTC.

The J gene is TRBJ2-6, the V gene TRBV6-1, with a possible D match to TRBD1 (5 bases). The CDR3 spans 17 residues. Germline-derived CDR1 and CDR2 are MNHNS and SASEGT. V gave up 5 bases and J gave up 0 bases, with 14 bases separating them. CDR3 nucleotide sequence: TGTGCCAGCAGTCCCACGACAGATTTCTCTGGGGCCAACGTCCTGACTTTC. This encodes CASSPTTDFSGANVLTF.